This entry describes one T cell receptor (beta chain). Antigen specificity is unknown. The data originate from a study of CD8+ T cells in alopecia areata. Study outcomes and limitations: Compared with mice, patients displayed less clear TCR sharing, possibly for HLA-related reasons.

Extracted from the samples, RNA was reverse transcribed into cDNA to serve as the sequencing template. Some clones are missing from TCRdb's copy, which holds only in-frame ones; the method was immunoSEQ multiplex PCR. This sample has about 56,000 clones; about 96% occur once, and the top ten carry 20% to 30%. Germline V CDR1 and CDR2: SGHAT, FQNNGV. This CDR3 has 15 amino acids. V was trimmed by 5 bases and J by 5 bases, leaving 16 bases between them. The rearrangement links TRBV11-2 to TRBJ2-1, with TRBD1 as a possible D gene (5 bases). The sequence was obtained from a human donor with alopecia areata. Sequenced material: CD8+ T cells sorted from blood, taken at week 0. The CDR3 spells CASSALGVPNNEQFF. The CDR3 DNA is TGTGCCAGCAGCGCGCTAGGGGTTCCCAACAATGAGCAGTTCTTC.